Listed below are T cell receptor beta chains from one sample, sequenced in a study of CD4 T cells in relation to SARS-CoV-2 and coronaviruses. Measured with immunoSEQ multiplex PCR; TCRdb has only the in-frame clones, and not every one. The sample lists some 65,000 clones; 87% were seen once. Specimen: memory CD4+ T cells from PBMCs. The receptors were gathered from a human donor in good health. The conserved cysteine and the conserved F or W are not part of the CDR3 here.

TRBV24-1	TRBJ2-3	ATSDARSGGGPSTDTQY
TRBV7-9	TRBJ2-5	ASSPGREETQY
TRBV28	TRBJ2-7	ASISRSEQY
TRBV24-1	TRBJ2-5	ATSDLGLAGDDETQY
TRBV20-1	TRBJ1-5	SASDPATQPQH
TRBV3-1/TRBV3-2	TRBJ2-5	ASSQVSEETQY
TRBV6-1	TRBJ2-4	ASSERGADYGDKNIQY
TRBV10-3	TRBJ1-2	AISEFVTGGDGYT
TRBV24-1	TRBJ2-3	ATRGTSGPSTDTQY
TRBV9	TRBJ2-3	ASSGSGGWGTDTQY
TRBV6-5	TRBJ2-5	ASSYRDIQETQY
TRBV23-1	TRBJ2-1	ASSQPHVGQGAYNEQF
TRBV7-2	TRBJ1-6	ASSLVQGYNSPLH
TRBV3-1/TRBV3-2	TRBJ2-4	ASSQDRGGLSIQY
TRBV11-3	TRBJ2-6	ASSADSAGANVLT
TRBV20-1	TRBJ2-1	SASHSGLAGDEQF
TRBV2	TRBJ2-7	ASSVARGGSEQY
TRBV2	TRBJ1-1	ASSSTGATEAF
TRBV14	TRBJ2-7	ASSQDYEQY
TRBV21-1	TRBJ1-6	ASSNPPPGRANSPLH
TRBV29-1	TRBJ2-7	SGEYRSCEQY
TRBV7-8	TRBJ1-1	ASSRDWANTEAF